This T cell receptor beta chain was observed in a study of T-cell reconstitution after alpha-beta-depleted transplantation in children (dated by TCRdb to the mid-2010s). Study-wide context: T-cell immune reconstitution after TCRalphabeta/CD19-depleted allogeneic hematopoietic cell transplantation in children was quantitatively tracked in the study by means of TCR repertoire profiling.

Counted from cysteine to phenylalanine, this CDR3 has 13 amino acids. This entry keeps only the CDR3 DNA: 39 bases, framed from base 1. V sheds 0 bases and J sheds 6 bases, leaving 9 bases between their ends. CDR1 and CDR2, looked up from the germline V gene, are SGHVS and FNYEAQ. The receptor library was made with PCR. Sequenced on an Illumina HiSeq 2500. TCR libraries were prepared with molecular barcoding, using unique molecular identifiers to normalize TCRbeta repertoire quantification. The public reads were reprocessed in TCRdb via fastp at Q25 and MiXCR, keeping in-frame beta chains. For every CDR3 protein sequence, its rows merge into one entry that carries the most common genes and DNA. This sample lists about 540,000 distinct CDR3 sequences; about 17% were detected once. In total, the top ten clones hold 3% to 3.5% of the sample. This clonotype was observed at least ten times. Its antigen remains undetermined. No quality values exist for individual bases; no much larger clone is one base distant.

The origin of this receptor is a human donor who donated a stem cell graft to a child with acute lymphoblastic leukemia. This sequence uses TRBV7-6 and TRBJ2-7, and perhaps TRBD2 as D gene, on 5 matching bases. The specimen comprised PBMCs from the stem cell graft donor, sampled from the stem cell graft. The CDR3 corresponds to CASSLAGASEQYF. The nucleotide sequence reads TGTGCCAGCAGCTTAGCGGGAGCTAGCGAGCAGTACTTC.